The clone carrying this TCR beta chain has a count of ten or more. Two-round multiplex PCR on genomic DNA was the method by which TCR beta CDR3 was amplified. First-round PCR employed TRBV- and TRBJ-specific primers for each gene. One entry per CDR3 protein, called by TCRdb with MiXCR from the multiplex PCR reads. The table has under 30,000 distinct CDR3 sequences, around 30% seen once; the top ten hold around 10%. This entry belongs to a study of prognosis after radiotherapy for stage I lung cancer. Germline V gene data show CDR1 as SNHLY and CDR2 as FYNNEI. The CDR3 is 13 amino acids. With 8 bases clipped from V and 4 bases from J, the junction kept 7 bases outside the gene matches.

This TCR was sampled from a donor over 45 with non-small cell lung cancer. Material: PBMCs, obtained before or after stereotactic body radiation therapy (not recorded which). The V and J genes are TRBV2 and TRBJ2-7; TRBD1 matches 8 bases. DNA for the CDR3: TGTGCCAGCGAGCAGGGGGCGAGGTACGAGCAGTACTTC. Its protein product is CASEQGARYEQYF.